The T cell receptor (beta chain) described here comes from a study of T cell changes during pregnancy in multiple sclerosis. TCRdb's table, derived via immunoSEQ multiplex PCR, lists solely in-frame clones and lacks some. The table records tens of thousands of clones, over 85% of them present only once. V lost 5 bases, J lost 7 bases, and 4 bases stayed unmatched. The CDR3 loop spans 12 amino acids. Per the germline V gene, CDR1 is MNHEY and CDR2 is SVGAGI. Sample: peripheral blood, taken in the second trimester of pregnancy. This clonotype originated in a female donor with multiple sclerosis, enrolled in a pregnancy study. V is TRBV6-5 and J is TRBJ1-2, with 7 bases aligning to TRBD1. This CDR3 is CASSERGLGYTF. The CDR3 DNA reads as TGTGCCAGCAGTGAAAGGGGGCTTGGCTACACCTTC.